Each of the 23 T cell receptor beta chains below was sequenced from the same sample in a study of T cell responses to AZD1222 COVID-19 vaccine. TCRdb's copy holds only in-frame clones and misses some; the assay was immunoSEQ multiplex PCR. This table holds tens of thousands of clones, 70% to 90% found once. The sample consisted of peripheral blood, taken 28 days after the second AZD1222 dose. All receptors come from an adult who received the AZD1222 COVID-19 vaccine.

The rearrangement links TRBV7-9 to TRBJ1-5, with D uncertain. The germline V and J ends were trimmed by 4 bases and 1 base, with 14 bases remaining between them. Germline CDR1 reads SEHNR; CDR2 reads FQNEAQ (reference sequence). The length of the CDR3 is 16 residues. The CDR3 DNA follows: TGTGCCAGCAGCTCCTCTCGTGGAGAGAGCAATCAGCCCCAGCATTTT. It is translated as CASSSSRGESNQPQHF.

The chain joins TRBV6-2 or TRBV6-3 to TRBJ2-1, with 10 bases fitting TRBD2. Germline CDR1 is MNHEY and CDR2 is SVGEGT. The CDR3 covers 15 residues. V dropped 5 bases and J dropped 7; count of bases not matched to a gene: 8. CDR3 sequence: CASSPRIAGGNEQFF. In nucleotides, the CDR3 is TGTGCCAGCAGTCCCCGGATAGCGGGAGGTAATGAGCAGTTCTTC.

As DNA, the CDR3 is TGTGCCAGCAGCAACCGGGGGGACACCTACGAGCAGTACTTC. This gives the protein CASSNRGDTYEQYF. V is TRBV21-1 and J is TRBJ2-7; the DNA was not used to check the table's D call, TRBD2. TRBV21-1 is annotated as a pseudogene. The CDR3 totals 14 residues.

The rearrangement uses TRBV10-3 and TRBJ1-2; a weak D match, TRBD1 (5 bases). The CDR3 has 15 amino acids. V lost 3 bases and J lost 4, with 15 bases in between. CDR1 is ENHRY, CDR2 SYGVKD, per germline. The DNA for the CDR3 is TGTGCCATCAGTGAAGGGCAGCTAAGGGGCTATGGCTACACCTTC. Translation: CAISEGQLRGYGYTF.

A note on this clone: Given a far larger clone just one base away, this is likely a sequencing read error. The chain couples TRBV5-4 to TRBJ1-1; D remains ambiguous. V was cut by 5 bases and J by 1 base, with 3 bases left in between. The CDR3 spans 11 residues. The germline CDR1 and CDR2 sequences are SGHNT and YYREEE (reference sequence). CDR3 sequence reads: CASSENTEAFF. The CDR3 DNA reads as TGTGCCAGCAGTGAGAACACTGAAGCTTTCTTT. Using reference TRBV5-4 and TRBJ1-1 for the parts outside the CDR3, the full variable domain is ETGVTQSPTHLIKTRGQQVTLRCSSQSGHNTVSWYQQALGQGPQFIFQYYREEENGRGNFPPRFSGLQFPNYSSELNVNALELDDSALYLCASSENTEAFFGQGTRLTVV.

This rearrangement joins TRBV5-8 to TRBJ1-5; 7 positions agree with TRBD1. Germline values: CDR1 SGHTS, CDR2 YDEGEE. V shed 3 bases and J 1 base; nucleotides not matched to a gene: 13. The CDR3 consists of 18 residues. The CDR3 loop reads CASSSRQGGLGSNQPQHF. The DNA for the CDR3 is TGTGCCAGCAGCTCCCGACAGGGAGGATTGGGAAGCAATCAGCCCCAGCATTTT. Full variable domain (missing parts from reference TRBV5-8 and TRBJ1-5): EAGVTQSPTHLIKTRGQQATLRCSPISGHTSVYWYQQALGLGLQFLLWYDEGEERNRGNFPPRFSGRQFPNYSSELNVNALELEDSALYLCASSSRQGGLGSNQPQHFGDGTRLSIL.

The rearrangement uses TRBV19 and TRBJ1-5; D unresolved. The V and J ends lost 5 bases and 2 bases respectively, with 10 bases between them. The CDR3 is 14 residues long. CDR1 and CDR2 (germline): LNHDA, SQIVND (reference sequence). CDR3 DNA sequence: TGTGCCAGTAGTTTAGGACCGGGCAATCAGCCCCAGCATTTT. Translating it yields CASSLGPGNQPQHF.

This clone is a singleton in its sample. The gene calls are TRBV5-1 and TRBJ2-2; D remains unclear. Trimming left V 0 bases short and J 7 bases short, with 10 bases between. Germline values: CDR1 SGHRS, CDR2 YFSETQ. The CDR3 runs 14 residues. In DNA form, the CDR3 reads TGCGCCAGCAGCTTGGGTGTCGATCGCGGGGAGCTGTTTTTT. It encodes CASSLGVDRGELFF. The full variable domain, in which reference TRBV5-1 and TRBJ2-2 provide the parts outside the CDR3, is KAGVTQTPRYLIKTRGQQVTLSCSPISGHRSVSWYQQTPGQGLQFLFEYFSETQRNKGNFPGRFSGRQFSNSRSEMNVSTLELGDSALYLCASSLGVDRGELFFGEGSRLTVL.

The gene calls are TRBV7-2 and TRBJ1-2; D gene unclear. V dropped 2 bases and J dropped 14 bases, with 15 bases sitting between them. The CDR3 totals 12 residues. The V gene's germline CDR1 is SGHTA and CDR2 FQGNSA. The CDR3 DNA reads TGTGCCAGCAGCTTATATCTTGAGGGCTTTACCTTC. It specifies CASSLYLEGFTF.

V gene TRBV5-8 combines with J gene TRBJ2-3; a weak D match, TRBD1 (5 bases). With 4 bases removed from V and 0 bases from J, the gap between germline ends came to 9 bases. CDR1 is SGHTS and CDR2 is YDEGEE in the germline V gene. This CDR3 is built from 14 residues. The CDR3 region has the DNA TGTGCCAGCAGCAGGACAATTAGCACAGATACGCAGTATTTT. Translation gives CASSRTISTDTQYF.

The CDR3 protein is CASSGAGTVNSPLHF. The DNA for the CDR3 is TGTGCCAGCAGCGGGGCCGGGACAGTCAATTCACCCCTCCACTTT. The genes are TRBV5-5 and TRBJ1-6; 7 bases are shared with TRBD1. Germline V gives CDR1 SGHKS, CDR2 YYEKEE (reference sequence). The CDR3 is 15 residues long. V shed 4 bases and J 7 bases; nucleotides not matched to a gene: 8.

The rearrangement links TRBV2 to TRBJ2-7; 7 nucleotides agree with TRBD1. Germline assignment: CDR1 SNHLY and CDR2 FYNNEI. V gave up 7 bases and J gave up 7 bases; unmatched junction bases: 16. This CDR3 is 15 amino acids long. The CDR3 nucleotides are TGTGCCAGCACCCGCGAGATCGGGACAGCACAAGAGCAGTACTTC. Its translation: CASTREIGTAQEQYF.

The chain couples TRBV25-1 to TRBJ2-7; 9 bases match TRBD2. Germline assignment: CDR1 MGHDK and CDR2 SYGVNS. The CDR3 sequence is 14 residues long. V lost 4 bases, J lost 4 bases, and 5 bases stayed unmatched. CDR3 region: CASSGSGRRYEQYF. The CDR3 nucleotides are TGTGCCAGCAGTGGTAGCGGGAGAAGATACGAGCAGTACTTC.

The chain uses TRBV27 and TRBJ1-3, with TRBD1 matching 12 bases. Germline lookup yields CDR1 MNHEY and CDR2 SMNVEV (reference sequence). Unmatched junction bases numbered 4, after V lost 6 bases and J lost 4 bases. The CDR3 is made up of 15 amino acids. The CDR3 reads CASRGQGAKGNTIYF. In DNA, the CDR3 is TGTGCCAGCAGGGGACAGGGGGCGAAAGGAAACACCATATATTTT.

The rearrangement joins TRBV6-2 or TRBV6-3 to TRBJ2-5; 7 bases agree with TRBD2. CDR1 is MNHEY and CDR2 is SVGEGT in the germline V gene. This CDR3 contains 14 residues. V dropped 2 bases and J dropped 9; count of bases not matched to a gene: 9. The CDR3 nucleotides are TGTGCCAGCAGTTACCTGGCGGGAGTCGGGGCCCAGTACTTC. Protein sequence: CASSYLAGVGAQYF.

The rearrangement joins TRBV20-1 to TRBJ2-5; D is unresolved. V was shortened by 3 bases and J by 1 base, with 9 bases between the two germline ends. Looked up from germline, CDR1 is DFQATT and CDR2 is SNEGSKA (reference sequence). The CDR3 extends over 13 amino acids. CDR3 sequence (DNA): TGCAGTGCTAGTTCCGCAGGCCAAGAGACCCAGTACTTC. Protein product: CSASSAGQETQYF.

The chain links TRBV5-1 to TRBJ2-4; a possible D gene is TRBD1 (6 bases). The CDR3 runs 15 residues. V shed 2 bases and J shed 4 bases, with 13 bases lying between them. Germline V gene sequence: CDR1 SGHRS, CDR2 YFSETQ. CDR3 in amino acids: CASSLDRPTKNIQYF. In DNA form, the CDR3 reads TGCGCCAGCAGCTTAGACAGGCCGACAAAAAACATTCAGTACTTC.

J is TRBJ1-6 and V is TRBV5-1; D is possibly TRBD1 (5 bases). The CDR3 is 17 residues long. CDR1 and CDR2 (germline): SGHRS, YFSETQ. The V end lost 1 base, the J end lost 5 bases, and 16 bases lay between the germline ends. CDR3: CASSLWILGTDNSPLHF. The CDR3 DNA sequence: TGCGCCAGCAGCTTGTGGATATTGGGGACTGATAATTCACCCCTCCACTTT. The entire variable domain, with the rest obtained from reference TRBV5-1 and TRBJ1-6, is as follows: KAGVTQTPRYLIKTRGQQVTLSCSPISGHRSVSWYQQTPGQGLQFLFEYFSETQRNKGNFPGRFSGRQFSNSRSEMNVSTLELGDSALYLCASSLWILGTDNSPLHFGNGTRLTVT.

This chain uses TRBV27 with TRBJ2-7; 10 bases map to TRBD2. The CDR3 spans 11 residues. Germline V CDR1 and CDR2: MNHEY, SMNVEV (reference sequence). The CDR3 nucleotides read TGTTCTAGCGGGAGATACGACGAGCAGTACTTC. Encoded protein: CSSGRYDEQYF.

The chain recombines TRBV9 with TRBJ2-7; no definite D call. The CDR3 runs 15 residues. CDR1 and CDR2 from the germline V gene are SGDLS and YYNGEE. Trimming pared 4 bases from V and 4 bases from J, leaving 18 bases between. CDR3 residues: CASSPRDTPSYEQYF. The CDR3, as DNA: TGTGCCAGCAGCCCAAGGGATACGCCGTCTTACGAGCAGTACTTC.

The chain carries TRBV27 and TRBJ1-1; possibly TRBD1 for D (6 bases). V lost 2 bases and J 7 bases, leaving 14 bases between the germline ends. CDR1 MNHEY and CDR2 SMNVEV come from the germline V gene (reference sequence). The CDR3 is 14 amino acids. The CDR3 DNA is TGTGCCAGCAGTTTACAACGACAGGCCTTTGAAGCTTTCTTT. Encoded protein: CASSLQRQAFEAFF.

This rearrangement joins TRBV7-6 to TRBJ1-6; D ambiguous. Germline V gene lookup returns CDR1 SGHVS and CDR2 FNYEAQ. The V end lost 0 bases, the J end lost 7 bases, and 10 bases lay between the germline ends. The CDR3 consists of 15 residues. The CDR3 DNA follows: TGTGCCAGCAGCTTAGCTGGGCGGGAAAATTCACCCCTCCACTTT. It codes for CASSLAGRENSPLHF.

The chain has TRBV7-3 and TRBJ1-5, with D unclear. Germline assignment: CDR1 SGHTA and CDR2 FQGTGA. CDR3 size: 13 residues. Trimming shortened V by 5 bases and J by 9 bases, and 14 bases separated the two germline ends. CDR3 nucleotide sequence: TGTGCCAGCAGCCCGACGGACCGGGGGCCCCAGCATTTT. Translation gives CASSPTDRGPQHF.